Presented here are 4 T cell receptor beta chains from one specimen sequenced in a study of cytotoxic CD8 clonotypes in ibrutinib-treated CLL. Profiled with immunoSEQ multiplex PCR; TCRdb holds only in-frame clones, not every one. The sample consists of approximately 140,000 clones, approximately 90% of them appearing once. This material consisted of PBMCs, taken after 12 months of ibrutinib treatment. Receptor source: a human donor with chronic lymphocytic leukemia.

This chain uses TRBV5-8 with TRBJ2-1; no clear D gene. Germline values: CDR1 SGHTS, CDR2 YDEGEE. Trimming took 0 bases from V and 8 from J, leaving 15 bases between them. The CDR3 is made up of 15 amino acids. CDR3 nucleotide sequence: TGTGCCAGCAGCTTGGGAGGTAGGGTATGGGATGAGCAGTTCTTC. The encoded protein is CASSLGGRVWDEQFF.

The chain uses TRBV11-3 and TRBJ1-1; D gene uncertain. V shed 1 base and J shed 0 bases, with 3 bases lying between them. The CDR3 has 13 residues. Germline values: CDR1 SGHNT, CDR2 YENEEA. The CDR3 nucleotides read TGTGCCAGCAGCTTAGTAGTGAACACTGAAGCTTTCTTT. Its translation: CASSLVVNTEAFF. Based on the CDR3 plus reference TRBV11-3 and TRBJ1-1, the full variable domain is EAGVVQSPRYKIIEKKQPVAFWCNPISGHNTLYWYLQNLGQGPELLIRYENEEAVDDSQLPKDRFSAERLKGVDSTLKIQPAELGDSAVYLCASSLVVNTEAFFGQGTRLTVV.

The chain has TRBV7-9 and TRBJ1-1; possible D gene TRBD1, 6 bases. Trimming removed 5 bases at V and 6 bases at J, with 13 bases between. The CDR3 covers 13 residues. The germline V gene encodes CDR1 SEHNR and CDR2 FQNEAQ (reference sequence). For the CDR3, the DNA is TGTGCCAGCAGCATAAGGGGGAGGGCTGAAGCTTTCTTT. This gives the protein CASSIRGRAEAFF.

The chain couples TRBV27 to TRBJ2-3, with TRBD2 matching 10 bases. Germline CDR1 and CDR2: MNHEY and SMNVEV (reference sequence). V dropped 6 bases and J dropped 1; count of bases not matched to a gene: 13. The CDR3 has 18 residues. CDR3 sequence (DNA): TGTGCCAGCAGCCAACGGCCGGGACTAGCGCAACGCACAGATACGCAGTATTTT. As protein: CASSQRPGLAQRTDTQYF.